These 28 T cell receptor beta chains were all obtained from the same sample, sequenced in a study of blood T cell repertoires in COVID-19. Method: immunoSEQ multiplex PCR; TCRdb's copy keeps in-frame clones and lacks some. The repertoire consists of about 190,000 clones, with roughly 81% occurring once and the leading ten covering approximately 5%. Sample: peripheral blood. The receptors were gathered from a woman between 70 and 85 years old with active or convalescent COVID-19.

The count of this clone is one. This chain joins TRBV14 and TRBJ2-1, with TRBD1 matching over 8 bases. This CDR3 comprises 18 residues. Germline trimming cut 0 bases from V and 1 base from J; bases unmatched to any gene: 8. CDR1 and CDR2 from the germline V gene are SGHDN and FVKESK. CDR3 amino acids: CASSQDWDRPYSYNEQFF. As DNA, the CDR3 is TGTGCCAGCAGCCAAGATTGGGACAGGCCCTATTCCTACAATGAGCAGTTCTTC.

The rearrangement links TRBV7-8 to TRBJ2-3; 12 bases line up with TRBD2. Germline-derived CDR1 and CDR2 are SGHVS and FQNEAQ. The ends lost 6 bases at V and 4 bases at J; junction bases unmatched: 5. CDR3 size: 15 residues. Written as DNA, the CDR3 is TGTGCCAGCAGTCTTAGGACTAGCGGGGCAGATACGCAGTATTTT. Translated: CASSLRTSGADTQYF. The whole variable domain, remainder taken from reference TRBV7-8 and TRBJ2-3, is GAGVSQSPRYKVAKRGQDVALRCDPISGHVSLFWYQQALGQGPEFLTYFQNEAQLDKSGLPSDRFFAERPEGSVSTLKIQRTQQEDSAVYLCASSLRTSGADTQYFGPGTRLTVL.

This CDR3 reads CSVEEGQGAAGYTF. Written as DNA, the CDR3 is TGCAGCGTTGAAGAGGGGCAGGGGGCGGCGGGCTACACCTTC. The chain joins TRBV29-1 to TRBJ1-2; TRBD1 matches at 8 bases. Germline CDR1 is SQVTM and CDR2 is ANQGSEA. The ends lost 0 bases at V and 8 bases at J; junction bases unmatched: 8. CDR3 length equals 14 residues.

The J gene is TRBJ2-7, the V gene TRBV10-3; 9 bases match TRBD1. From germline, CDR1 is ENHRY and CDR2 SYGVKD. V shed 6 bases, J shed 3 bases, and the junction held 12 bases outside the gene matches. The CDR3 is 16 residues long. CDR3 coding DNA: TGTGCCATCAGAGGGACAGGGAGGATTAAAAACTACGAGCAGTACTTC. Translated: CAIRGTGRIKNYEQYF.

The chain couples TRBV4-2 to TRBJ2-1, with 14 bases fitting TRBD2. CDR1 and CDR2 from the germline V gene are LGHNA and YNFKEQ. This CDR3 contains 16 residues. V shed 1 base, J shed 9 bases, and the junction held 5 bases outside the gene matches. The CDR3 region is CASSQAGLAGVGEQFF. Written as DNA, the CDR3 is TGTGCCAGCAGCCAAGCGGGACTAGCGGGAGTGGGTGAGCAGTTCTTC.

The genes are TRBV5-4 and TRBJ2-5, with D possibly being TRBD2 (5 bases). This CDR3 has 14 residues. The germline V and J ends were trimmed by 0 bases and 3 bases, with 9 bases remaining between them. The germline gives CDR1 SGHNT, CDR2 YYREEE (reference sequence). CDR3 sequence (DNA): TGTGCCAGCAGCTTGGCCGGGATTGAAGAGACCCAGTACTTC. Translating gives CASSLAGIEETQYF.

The V and J genes are TRBV10-1 and TRBJ2-7; possibly TRBD2 for D (5 bases). Germline V lookup: CDR1 WNHNN, CDR2 SYGVQD (reference sequence). Trimming took 0 bases from V and 0 from J, leaving 9 bases between them. This CDR3 is 15 amino acids long. CDR3 in DNA: TGCGCCAGCAGTGAGTCGACTATGGTCTCCTACGAGCAGTACTTC. This sequence encodes CASSESTMVSYEQYF.

The chain recombines TRBV28 with TRBJ2-7, with 9 bases fitting TRBD1. With 7 bases clipped from V and 6 bases from J, the junction kept 7 bases outside the gene matches. The CDR3 loop spans 13 amino acids. In germline, CDR1 is MDHEN, CDR2 SYDVKM. CDR3 in amino acids: CASTGTGKSEQYF. The CDR3 DNA sequence: TGTGCCAGCACGGGGACAGGGAAAAGCGAGCAGTACTTC.

This rearrangement joins TRBV5-4 to TRBJ2-5, with D unclear. This CDR3 is built from 13 residues. From germline, CDR1 is SGHNT and CDR2 YYREEE (reference sequence). Trimming stripped 0 bases from V and 4 bases from J, with 7 bases between. This CDR3 is CASSLDRRETQYF. Here the CDR3 DNA reads TGTGCCAGCAGCTTGGACAGACGAGAGACCCAGTACTTC.

The genes are TRBV2 and TRBJ2-2; 8 nucleotides align to TRBD2. Trimming at V came to 7 bases and at J to 7 bases, leaving 14 bases not matched to a gene. Germline V gives CDR1 SNHLY, CDR2 FYNNEI. This CDR3 contains 16 residues. The CDR3 coding sequence is TGTGCCAGCAAGGAGGGGCCTGCGGGAGGCGGCGGGGAGCTGTTTTTT. Translation: CASKEGPAGGGGELFF.

The chain joins TRBV7-6 to TRBJ2-7; D is unresolved. The V and J ends lost 1 base and 3 bases respectively, with 10 bases between them. Per the germline V gene, CDR1 is SGHVS and CDR2 is FNYEAQ. The CDR3 is 14 residues long. CDR3 sequence reads: CASSLGGPNYEQYF. For the CDR3, the DNA is TGTGCCAGCAGCTTAGGAGGTCCCAACTACGAGCAGTACTTC.

This rearrangement joins TRBV15 to TRBJ2-7; the match to TRBD1 covers 7 bases. V lost 5 bases and J lost 3; bases outside the gene matches: 4. The CDR3 sequence is 13 residues long. CDR1 is LNHNV and CDR2 is YYDKDF in the germline V gene (reference sequence). The CDR3 spells CATSGRQGYEQYF. In DNA, the CDR3 is TGTGCCACCAGCGGAAGACAGGGCTACGAGCAGTACTTC.

The chain is built from TRBV6-6 and TRBJ2-7; 10 bases are shared with TRBD1. The germline CDR1 and CDR2 sequences are MNHNY and SVGAGI (reference sequence). Losses at the gene ends were 6 bases for V and 0 bases for J; bases not matched to a gene: 5. The CDR3 totals 15 residues. The CDR3 coding sequence is TGTGCCAGCAGGATAGGGACAGGGGACTCCTACGAGCAGTACTTC. Residues: CASRIGTGDSYEQYF.

The chain's CDR3 is CSVITRTSGSSYEQYF. CDR3 nucleotide sequence: TGCAGCGTTATTACCCGGACTAGCGGGAGCTCCTACGAGCAGTACTTC. The chain carries TRBV29-1 and TRBJ2-7; 13 bases are a match to TRBD2. After removal of 5 bases from V and 0 bases from J, the junction contained 7 bases not matched to a gene. The CDR3 is made up of 16 amino acids. Per germline, CDR1 SQVTM and CDR2 ANQGSEA.

The chain couples TRBV9 to TRBJ1-2; 10 positions agree with TRBD1. CDR1 is SGDLS and CDR2 is YYNGEE in the germline V gene. The CDR3 totals 12 residues. With 5 bases clipped from V and 7 bases from J, the junction kept 2 bases outside the gene matches. CDR3 loop: CASRGQGTGYTF. The CDR3 DNA sequence: TGTGCCAGCAGGGGACAGGGGACTGGCTACACCTTC.

This clone was observed a handful of times. The V and J genes are TRBV30 and TRBJ2-2, with a possible D match to TRBD1 (5 bases). The CDR3 has 15 residues. Germline V lookup: CDR1 GTSNPN, CDR2 SVGIG (reference sequence). Between the trimmed V and J ends, which lost 0 bases and 2 bases, there was a span of 10 bases. This chain's CDR3 is CAWSVGQGNTGELFF. DNA of the CDR3: TGTGCCTGGAGTGTAGGGCAGGGTAACACCGGGGAGCTGTTTTTT.

This sequence joins TRBV4-1 and TRBJ2-2, with 9 bases matching TRBD2. CDR1 is MGHRA and CDR2 is YSYEKL in the germline V gene. This CDR3 is 19 amino acids long. Trimming at V came to 3 bases and at J to 6 bases, leaving 17 bases not matched to a gene. The CDR3 coding sequence is TGCGCCAGCAGCCAGACAGGGAGGAGTAGCGGGAGCGGTGCCGGGGAGCTGTTTTTT. This gives the protein CASSQTGRSSGSGAGELFF.

In its sample, this clone was seen many times. V is TRBV20-1 and J is TRBJ1-5; D is undetermined. Germline CDR1 is DFQATT and CDR2 is SNEGSKA (reference sequence). The CDR3 runs to 11 residues. The CDR3 protein is CSVGGGQPQHF. Here the CDR3 DNA reads TGCAGCGTAGGTGGCGGTCAGCCCCAGCATTTT.

The chain is built from TRBV2 and TRBJ1-5; weak D call: TRBD1 (5 bases). The CDR3 consists of 15 residues. Per the germline V gene, CDR1 is SNHLY and CDR2 is FYNNEI. The germline V and J ends were trimmed by 5 bases and 1 base, with 12 bases remaining between them. CDR3 nucleotide sequence: TGTGCCAGCAGTCTAACAGGAATCAGCAATCAGCCCCAGCATTTT. This codes for CASSLTGISNQPQHF.

The chain links TRBV28 to TRBJ1-2; perhaps TRBD1 as D (5 bases). The CDR3 loop spans 12 amino acids. Germline V gene lookup returns CDR1 MDHEN and CDR2 SYDVKM. Trimming took 6 bases from V and 2 from J, leaving 7 bases between them. CDR3 residues: CASRDRNYGYTF. The CDR3 DNA follows: TGTGCCAGCAGAGACAGAAACTATGGCTACACCTTC.

This clone was observed a handful of times. The rearrangement joins TRBV27 to TRBJ1-1, with D uncertain. CDR1 MNHEY and CDR2 SMNVEV come from the germline V gene (reference sequence). Trimming took 5 bases from V and 5 from J, leaving 12 bases between them. The CDR3 is 13 residues long. The CDR3 DNA sequence: TGTGCCAGCAGTCCCACCGGGTGGACTGAAGCTTTCTTT. Translated: CASSPTGWTEAFF.

V is TRBV4-1 and J is TRBJ1-4; 8 bases are a match to TRBD1. The V segment lost 2 bases and the J segment 10 bases; nucleotides outside the gene matches: 12. The germline V gene encodes CDR1 MGHRA and CDR2 YSYEKL. The CDR3 length is 16 residues. The CDR3 sequence is CASSQLGQGPLGKLFF. The CDR3 nucleotides read TGCGCCAGCAGCCAACTTGGACAGGGACCGCTCGGAAAACTGTTTTTT.

The chain couples TRBV3-1 (or the pseudogene TRBV3-2) to TRBJ2-1; a weak D match, TRBD2 (6 bases). V lost 4 bases, J lost 7 bases, and 26 bases lay in between. Germline V gene data show CDR1 as LGHDT and CDR2 as YNNKEL (reference sequence). The CDR3 spans 18 residues. DNA of the CDR3: TGTGCCAGCAGCCTCCGGGACTTCGTTTCCTCCCGCGTTAATGAGCAGTTCTTC. This gives the protein CASSLRDFVSSRVNEQFF.

This sequence joins TRBV29-1 and TRBJ2-1; D is uncertain. The CDR3 length is 16 residues. The germline V gene has CDR1 SQVTM and CDR2 ANQGSEA. V lost 0 bases to trimming and J lost 0 bases, with 12 bases between them. CDR3: CSVEDEARSSYNEQFF. Here the CDR3 DNA reads TGCAGCGTTGAAGATGAGGCACGTAGCTCCTACAATGAGCAGTTCTTC.

On this clone itself: The junction departs from the called germline gene at one end, perhaps through a read error. This chain connects TRBV2 to TRBJ2-7; 7 nucleotides agree with TRBD1. Per germline, CDR1 SNHLY and CDR2 FYNNEI. The CDR3 spans 12 residues. CDR3 nucleotides: TGTGCCAGCAAGGAATGTCGGGACAGCGAGGACTTC. This gives the protein CASKECRDSEDF.

CDR3 sequence reads: CASGSRLAGATWGTQYF. CDR3 nucleotides: TGTGCTAGTGGTTCTCGACTAGCGGGAGCAACATGGGGGACCCAGTACTTC. V is TRBV12-5 and J is TRBJ2-5; 12 bases align to TRBD2. J was trimmed by 7 bases and V by 4 bases; bases with no gene match: 13. This CDR3 has 17 amino acids. Germline-derived CDR1 and CDR2 are LGHNT and FRNRAP.

The gene calls are TRBV11-3 and TRBJ2-1, with D perhaps TRBD2 (6 bases). This CDR3 region has 14 residues. CDR1 SGHNT and CDR2 YENEEA come from the germline V gene. V was shortened by 2 bases and J by 4 bases, with 9 bases between the two germline ends. The CDR3 region has the DNA TGTGCCAGCAGCTTACTAGGGACTTACAATGAGCAGTTCTTC. It translates to CASSLLGTYNEQFF. Looking up the rest from reference TRBV11-3 and TRBJ2-1 gives the full variable domain: EAGVVQSPRYKIIEKKQPVAFWCNPISGHNTLYWYLQNLGQGPELLIRYENEEAVDDSQLPKDRFSAERLKGVDSTLKIQPAELGDSAVYLCASSLLGTYNEQFFGPGTRLTVL.

This clone appeared many times. This chain links TRBV4-2 with TRBJ1-2, with TRBD1 as a possible D gene (5 bases). The CDR3 is 16 residues long. The germline gives CDR1 LGHNA, CDR2 YNFKEQ. V was trimmed by 6 bases and J by 2 bases, leaving 19 bases between them. Here the CDR3 DNA reads TGTGCCAGCAGTGCCGGGGGAGGGCAAGGGAACTATGGCTACACCTTC. Protein product: CASSAGGGQGNYGYTF.